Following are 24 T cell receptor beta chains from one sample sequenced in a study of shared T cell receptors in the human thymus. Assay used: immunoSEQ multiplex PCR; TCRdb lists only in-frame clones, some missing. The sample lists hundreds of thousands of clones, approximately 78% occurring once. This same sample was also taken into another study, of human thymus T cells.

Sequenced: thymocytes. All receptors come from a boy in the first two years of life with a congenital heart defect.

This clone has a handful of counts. CDR3 protein: CASSLWGQGLNQPQHF. Here the CDR3 DNA reads TGTGCCAGCAGTTTATGGGGACAGGGGCTAAATCAGCCCCAGCATTTT. The chain combines TRBV28 with TRBJ1-5; 10 bases agree with TRBD1. Germline lookup yields CDR1 MDHEN and CDR2 SYDVKM. The CDR3 length is 16 residues. Trimming took 0 bases from V and 4 from J; bases not matched to a gene: 3.

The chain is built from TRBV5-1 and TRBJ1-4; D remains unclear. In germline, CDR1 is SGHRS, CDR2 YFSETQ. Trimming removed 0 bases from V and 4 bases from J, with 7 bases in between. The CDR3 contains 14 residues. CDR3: CASSLDGNNEKLFF. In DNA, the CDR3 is TGCGCCAGCAGCTTGGACGGGAATAATGAAAAACTGTTTTTT.

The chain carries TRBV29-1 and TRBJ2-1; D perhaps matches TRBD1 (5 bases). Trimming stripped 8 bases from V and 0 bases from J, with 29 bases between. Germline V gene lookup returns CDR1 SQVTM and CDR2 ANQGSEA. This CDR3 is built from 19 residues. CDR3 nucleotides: TGCAGCCTAACAGACGTCGTGGACAACGAAAAAGACTCCTACAATGAGCAGTTCTTC. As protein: CSLTDVVDNEKDSYNEQFF.

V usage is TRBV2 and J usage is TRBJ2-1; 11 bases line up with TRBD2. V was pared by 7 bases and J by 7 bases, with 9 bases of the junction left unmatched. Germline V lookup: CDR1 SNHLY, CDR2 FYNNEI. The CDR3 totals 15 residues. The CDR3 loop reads CASTLLAGVRNEQFF. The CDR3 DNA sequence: TGTGCCAGCACCTTACTAGCGGGAGTACGAAATGAGCAGTTCTTC.

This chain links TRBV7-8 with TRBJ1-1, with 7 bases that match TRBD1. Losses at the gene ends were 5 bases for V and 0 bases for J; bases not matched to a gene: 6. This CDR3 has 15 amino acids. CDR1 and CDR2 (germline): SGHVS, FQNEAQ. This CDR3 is CASSPQGQLNTEAFF. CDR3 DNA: TGTGCCAGCAGCCCCCAGGGACAGCTGAACACTGAAGCTTTCTTT.

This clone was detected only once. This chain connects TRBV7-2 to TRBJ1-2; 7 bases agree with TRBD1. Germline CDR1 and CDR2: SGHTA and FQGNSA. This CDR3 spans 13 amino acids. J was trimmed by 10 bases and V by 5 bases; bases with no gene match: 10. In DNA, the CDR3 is TGTGCCAGCAGCCGGAGGGGGCTTGATTCCTACACCTTC. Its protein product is CASSRRGLDSYTF.

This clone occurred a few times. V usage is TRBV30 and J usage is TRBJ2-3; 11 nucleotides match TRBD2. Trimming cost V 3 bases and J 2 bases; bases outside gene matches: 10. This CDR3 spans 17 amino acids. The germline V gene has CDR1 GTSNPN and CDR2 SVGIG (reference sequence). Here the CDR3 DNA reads TGTGCCTGGAGCGCAGAAAGGACTAGCGGGTACACAGATACGCAGTATTTT. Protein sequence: CAWSAERTSGYTDTQYF.

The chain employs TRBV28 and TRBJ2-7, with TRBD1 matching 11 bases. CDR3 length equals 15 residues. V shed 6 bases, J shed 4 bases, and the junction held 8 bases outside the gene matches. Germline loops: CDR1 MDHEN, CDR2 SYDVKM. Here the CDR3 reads CASSPQGQGVYEQYF. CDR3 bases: TGTGCCAGCAGCCCTCAGGGACAGGGGGTTTACGAGCAGTACTTC.

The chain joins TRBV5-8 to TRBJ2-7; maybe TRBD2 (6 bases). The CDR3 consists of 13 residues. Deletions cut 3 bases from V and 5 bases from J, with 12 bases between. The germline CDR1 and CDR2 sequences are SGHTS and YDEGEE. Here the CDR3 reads CASSSLGGNEQYF. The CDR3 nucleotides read TGTGCCAGCAGCTCTCTGGGGGGTAACGAGCAGTACTTC.

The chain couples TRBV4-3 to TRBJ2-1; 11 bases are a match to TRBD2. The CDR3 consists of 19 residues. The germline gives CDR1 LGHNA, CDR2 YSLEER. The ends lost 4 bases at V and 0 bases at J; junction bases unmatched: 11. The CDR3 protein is CASSPPGTSGTSSYNEQFF. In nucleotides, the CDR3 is TGCGCCAGCAGCCCGCCCGGGACTAGCGGTACAAGCTCCTACAATGAGCAGTTCTTC.

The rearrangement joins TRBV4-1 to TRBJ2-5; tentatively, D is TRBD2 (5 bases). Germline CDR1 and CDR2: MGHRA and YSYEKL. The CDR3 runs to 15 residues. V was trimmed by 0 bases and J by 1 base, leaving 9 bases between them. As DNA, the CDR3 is TGCGCCAGCAGCCAAGAACCCAGCGGCCAAGAGACCCAGTACTTC. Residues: CASSQEPSGQETQYF.

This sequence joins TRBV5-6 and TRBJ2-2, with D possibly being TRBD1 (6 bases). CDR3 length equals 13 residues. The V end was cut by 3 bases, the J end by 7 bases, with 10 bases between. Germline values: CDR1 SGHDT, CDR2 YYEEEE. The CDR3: CASSYYRVGELFF. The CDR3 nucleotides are TGTGCCAGCAGCTATTACAGGGTCGGGGAGCTGTTTTTT.

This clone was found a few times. The CDR3 here is CASSMGAEGIHEQYF. CDR3 sequence (DNA): TGTGCCAGTAGTATGGGGGCCGAGGGGATCCACGAGCAGTACTTC. This chain connects TRBV19 to TRBJ2-7, with D tentatively TRBD1 (6 bases). The CDR3 is 15 amino acids. The V gene lost 3 bases and the J gene lost 5 bases, with 17 bases spanning the gap. CDR1 LNHDA and CDR2 SQIVND come from the germline V gene (reference sequence).

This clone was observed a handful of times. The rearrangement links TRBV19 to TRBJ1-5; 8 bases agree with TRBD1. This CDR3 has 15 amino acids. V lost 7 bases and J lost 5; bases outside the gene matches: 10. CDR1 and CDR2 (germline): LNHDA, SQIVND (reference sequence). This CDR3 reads CASTQRTGKYQPQHF. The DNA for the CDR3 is TGTGCCAGTACCCAACGGACAGGGAAATATCAGCCCCAGCATTTT.

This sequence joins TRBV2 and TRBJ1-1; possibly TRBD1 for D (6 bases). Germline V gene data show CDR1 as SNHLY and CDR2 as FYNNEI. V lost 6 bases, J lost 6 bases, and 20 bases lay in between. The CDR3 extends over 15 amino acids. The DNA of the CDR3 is TGTGCCAGCAGCCCTACCGAGGGGGGGGCCTCTGAAGCTTTCTTT. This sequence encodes CASSPTEGGASEAFF.

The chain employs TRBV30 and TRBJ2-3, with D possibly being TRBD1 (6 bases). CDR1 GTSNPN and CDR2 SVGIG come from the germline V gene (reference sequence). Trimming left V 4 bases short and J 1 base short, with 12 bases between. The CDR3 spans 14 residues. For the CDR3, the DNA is TGTGCCTGGAACAGGGAGTGGGGCACAGATACGCAGTATTTT. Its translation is CAWNREWGTDTQYF. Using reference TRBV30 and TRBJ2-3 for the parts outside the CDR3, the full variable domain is SQTIHQWPATLVQPVGSPLSLECTVEGTSNPNLYWYRQAAGRGLQLLFYSVGIGQISSEVPQNLSASRPQDRQFILSSKKLLLSDSGFYLCAWNREWGTDTQYFGPGTRLTVL.

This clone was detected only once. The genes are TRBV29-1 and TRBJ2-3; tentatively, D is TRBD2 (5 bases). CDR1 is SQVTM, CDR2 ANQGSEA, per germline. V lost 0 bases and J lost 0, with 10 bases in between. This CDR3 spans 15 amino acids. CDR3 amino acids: CSVEETTPSTDTQYF. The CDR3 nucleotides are TGCAGCGTTGAAGAGACTACCCCTAGCACAGATACGCAGTATTTT.

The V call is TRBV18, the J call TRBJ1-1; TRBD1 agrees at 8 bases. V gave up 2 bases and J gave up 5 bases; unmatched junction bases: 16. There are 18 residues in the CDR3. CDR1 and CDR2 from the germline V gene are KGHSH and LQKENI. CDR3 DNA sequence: TGTGCCAGCTCACCAAAATGGACAGGGACAGGTAGAGCGACTGAAGCTTTCTTT. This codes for CASSPKWTGTGRATEAFF.

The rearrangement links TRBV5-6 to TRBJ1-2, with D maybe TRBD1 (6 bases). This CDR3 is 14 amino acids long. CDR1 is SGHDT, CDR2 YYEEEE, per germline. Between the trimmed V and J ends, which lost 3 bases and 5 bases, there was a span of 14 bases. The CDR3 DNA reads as TGTGCCAGCAGCTGGGCCAGGGGATGTTATGGCTACACCTTC. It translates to CASSWARGCYGYTF.

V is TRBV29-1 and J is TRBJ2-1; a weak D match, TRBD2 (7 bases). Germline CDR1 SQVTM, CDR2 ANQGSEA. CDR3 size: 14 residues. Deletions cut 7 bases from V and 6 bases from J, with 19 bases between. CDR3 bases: TGCAGCGATCTTCGTGGGGAGGGGGTCAATGAGCAGTTCTTC. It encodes CSDLRGEGVNEQFF.

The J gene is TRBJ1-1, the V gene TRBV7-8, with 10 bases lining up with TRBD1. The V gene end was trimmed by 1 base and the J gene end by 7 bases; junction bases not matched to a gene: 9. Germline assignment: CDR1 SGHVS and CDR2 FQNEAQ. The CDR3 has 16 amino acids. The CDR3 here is CASSLGRQGAPGEAFF. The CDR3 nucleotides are TGTGCCAGCAGCTTAGGCAGACAGGGGGCGCCGGGTGAAGCTTTCTTT.

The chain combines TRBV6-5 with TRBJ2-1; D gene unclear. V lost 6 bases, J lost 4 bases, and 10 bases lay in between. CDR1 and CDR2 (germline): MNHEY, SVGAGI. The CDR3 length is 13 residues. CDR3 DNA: TGTGCCAGCAGAGATACAGCTTACAATGAGCAGTTCTTC. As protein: CASRDTAYNEQFF.

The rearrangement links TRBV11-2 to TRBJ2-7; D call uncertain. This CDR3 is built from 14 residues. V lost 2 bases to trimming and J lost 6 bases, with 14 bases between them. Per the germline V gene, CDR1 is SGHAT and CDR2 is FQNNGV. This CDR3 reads CASSLKAGLGEQYF. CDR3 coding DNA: TGTGCCAGCAGCTTAAAGGCAGGATTGGGCGAGCAGTACTTC.

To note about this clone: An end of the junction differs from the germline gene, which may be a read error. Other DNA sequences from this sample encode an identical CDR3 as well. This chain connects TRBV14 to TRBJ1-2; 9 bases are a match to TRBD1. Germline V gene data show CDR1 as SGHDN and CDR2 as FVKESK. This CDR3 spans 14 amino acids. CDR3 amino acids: CASSTGQGSGGYTF. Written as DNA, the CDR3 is TGTGCCAGCAGCACCGGACAGGGGAGCGGTGGCTACACCTTT.